The source of this TCR beta chain is a study of T cell changes during pregnancy in multiple sclerosis. Generated by immunoSEQ multiplex PCR, the TCRdb table keeps only in-frame clones and is missing some. The repertoire has roughly 93,000 clones, about 91% of them found once; the top ten carry 0.95%. In this sample, this clone turned up once. CDR1 LNHDA and CDR2 SQIVND come from the germline V gene (reference sequence). This CDR3 region has 13 residues. V lost 1 base to trimming and J lost 6 bases, with 4 bases between them. The source of this sequence is a female donor with multiple sclerosis, enrolled in a pregnancy study. V and J are TRBV19 and TRBJ1-6, with D unresolved. Sequences were derived from peripheral blood, sampled before pregnancy. CDR3 sequence reads: CASSIARNSPLHF. In nucleotides, the CDR3 is TGTGCCAGTAGTATAGCCCGTAATTCACCCCTCCACTTT.